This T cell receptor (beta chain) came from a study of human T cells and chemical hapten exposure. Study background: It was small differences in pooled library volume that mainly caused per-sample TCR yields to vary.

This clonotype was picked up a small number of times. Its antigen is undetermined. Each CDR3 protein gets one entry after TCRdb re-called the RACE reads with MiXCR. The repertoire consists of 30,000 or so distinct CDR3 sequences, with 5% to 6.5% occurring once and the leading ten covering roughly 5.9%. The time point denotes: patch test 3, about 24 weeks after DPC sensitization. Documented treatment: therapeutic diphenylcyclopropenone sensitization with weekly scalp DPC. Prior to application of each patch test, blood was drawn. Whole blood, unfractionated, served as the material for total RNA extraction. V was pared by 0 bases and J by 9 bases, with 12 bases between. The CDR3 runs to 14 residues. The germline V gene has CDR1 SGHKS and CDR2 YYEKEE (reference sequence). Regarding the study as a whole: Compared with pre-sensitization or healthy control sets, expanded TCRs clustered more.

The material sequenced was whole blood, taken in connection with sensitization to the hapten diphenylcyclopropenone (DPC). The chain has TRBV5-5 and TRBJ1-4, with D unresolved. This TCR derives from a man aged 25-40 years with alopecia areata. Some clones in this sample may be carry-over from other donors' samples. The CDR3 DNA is TGTGCCAGCAGCTTGGAGGGTGGCAGCCAAAAACTGTTTTTT. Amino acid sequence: CASSLEGGSQKLFF. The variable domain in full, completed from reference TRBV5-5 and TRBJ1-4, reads DAGVTQSPTHLIKTRGQQVTLRCSPISGHKSVSWYQQVLGQGPQFIFQYYEKEERGRGNFPDRFSARQFPNYSSELNVNALLLGDSALYLCASSLEGGSQKLFFGSGTQLSVL.